A single sample is the source of the 3 T cell receptor beta chains below, sequenced in a study of OX40 agonist ivuxolimab in advanced cancers. The protocol was immunoSEQ multiplex PCR, while the TCRdb copy is restricted to in-frame clones and leaves out a portion. The table lists around 65,000 clones, 85% to 95% of them singletons, with about 13% in the top ten. The source material was CD4+ or CD8+ T cells sorted from blood, sampled in a trial of the OX40 agonist ivuxolimab. These receptors all stem from an adult with an advanced solid tumor such as melanoma, head and neck, liver or kidney cancer.

V is TRBV2 and J is TRBJ2-7; 10 nucleotides align to TRBD2. With 6 bases clipped from V and 0 bases from J, the junction kept 5 bases outside the gene matches. This CDR3 region has 15 residues. Germline lookup yields CDR1 SNHLY and CDR2 FYNNEI. The CDR3 region is CASRETSGLSYEQYF. The CDR3 nucleotides are TGTGCCAGCAGAGAGACTAGCGGGCTCTCCTACGAGCAGTACTTC.

This rearrangement joins TRBV7-9 to TRBJ1-2; the D gene is possibly TRBD1 (5 bases). V lost 5 bases and J 3 bases, leaving 13 bases between the germline ends. This CDR3 comprises 14 residues. Germline lookup yields CDR1 SEHNR and CDR2 FQNEAQ (reference sequence). Here the CDR3 reads CASSGGGDYYGYTF. For the CDR3, the DNA is TGTGCCAGCAGCGGCGGGGGGGATTACTATGGCTACACCTTC.

The rearrangement uses TRBV19 and TRBJ1-1; the match to TRBD1 covers 7 bases. J gave up 0 bases and V 5 bases, and 3 bases lay outside the gene matches. The CDR3 has 14 amino acids. Germline V gene sequence: CDR1 LNHDA, CDR2 SQIVND (reference sequence). The CDR3 coding sequence is TGTGCCAGTAGTTGGGACAGTATGAACACTGAAGCTTTCTTT. Residues: CASSWDSMNTEAFF.